This is a list of T cell receptor beta chains from one sample in a study of circulating CD8 cells and anti-PD-1 response in melanoma. TCRdb redid the calling of the reads with MiXCR, one entry per CDR3 protein. The sample holds several hundred distinct CDR3 sequences, 7% seen once. This material consisted of CD8+ T cells from PBMCs, taken at baseline or after one month of anti-PD-1 therapy (not recorded which). These receptors were taken from a human donor with melanoma. Both conserved end residues are part of each CDR3. Fields, in order: V gene, D gene, clone size, J gene, CDR3 DNA, CDR3 protein. A D gene is named only where the DNA matches it firmly. Expanded clones get a size class; other rows say once, few or many, or leave the size out.

TRBV7-8	NA	large	TRBJ2-1	TGTGCCAGCAGCTTAGGGAATGAGCAGTTCTTC	CASSLGNEQFF
TRBV4-1	NA	large	TRBJ1-2	TGCGCCAGCAGCCTACCCACAGGGCTCTATGGCTACACCTTC	CASSLPTGLYGYTF
TRBV4-2	TRBD1	large	TRBJ2-7	TGTGCCAGCAGCCAAGCCCTAGGACAGGGGGACTACGAGCAGTACTTC	CASSQALGQGDYEQYF
TRBV27	TRBD2	large	TRBJ2-3	TGTGCCAGCGGAATGAACGGGGGGGATACGCAGTATTTT	CASGMNGGDTQYF
TRBV19	NA	large	TRBJ2-1	TGTGCCAGTAGTATATACGACGGCTGGGCTGGGAATGAGCAGTTCTTC	CASSIYDGWAGNEQFF
TRBV20-1	TRBD2	medium-sized	TRBJ2-3	TGCAGTGCTAGTACTAGCGGGGGCGGTACGCAGTATTTT	CSASTSGGGTQYF
TRBV7-2	NA	few	TRBJ2-7	TGTGCCAGCAGCTTATATCGGGCCGCGGGCTACGAGCAGTACTTC	CASSLYRAAGYEQYF
TRBV2	NA	large	TRBJ2-1	TGTGCCTCTGCGGGGTTGAACAATGAGCAGTTCTTC	CASAGLNNEQFF
TRBV2	TRBD2	large	TRBJ2-5	TGTGCCAGCAGTGGGTCGTCTAGCGGGAGCTCCCAAGAGACCCAGTACTTC	CASSGSSSGSSQETQYF
TRBV14	NA	large	TRBJ2-1	TGTGCCAGCAGTCAAGGAATCTCACGGTGGGGGATTAACAATGAGCAGTTCTTC	CASSQGISRWGINNEQFF
TRBV27	TRBD1	medium-sized	TRBJ2-7	TGTGCCAGCAGACTGACAGGGGGCGACGAGCAGTACTTC	CASRLTGGDEQYF
TRBV20-1	NA	few	TRBJ1-5	TGCAGTGCTAGTAGTCCGGCCTTGCCGAGCAATCAGCCCCAGCATTTT	CSASSPALPSNQPQHF
TRBV28	TRBD2	large	TRBJ2-5	TGTGCCACCACAATCCCCCTAGCGGGAGGTGAGACCCAGTACTTC	CATTIPLAGGETQYF
TRBV29-1	NA	NA	TRBJ2-5	TGCAGCGGGCGGGCGTACCAAGAGACCCAGTACTTC	CSGRAYQETQYF
TRBV19	TRBD2	large	TRBJ2-7	TGTGCCAGTAGTATGCTAGCGGGAGCTCCCGAGCAGTACTTC	CASSMLAGAPEQYF
TRBV4-3	NA	medium-sized	TRBJ1-1	TGCGCCAGCAGCCAAGGTACAGGGTCTGAAGCTTTCTTT	CASSQGTGSEAFF
TRBV25-1	TRBD2	medium-sized	TRBJ2-1	TGTGCCAGCAGTGAAGGAACTAGCGGGGCTTTTTTCTACAATGAGCAGTTCTTC	CASSEGTSGAFFYNEQFF
TRBV20-1	NA	NA	TRBJ2-3	TGCAGTGCATCGGGGGTGCCCGGTCATACGCAGTATTTT	CSASGVPGHTQYF
TRBV7-2	NA	NA	TRBJ1-6	TGTGCCAGCAGCTTATTACAGGGCCCGAATCTTAATTCACCCCTCCACTTT	CASSLLQGPNLNSPLHF
TRBV9	TRBD2	large	TRBJ2-2	TGTGCCAGCAGCGCCCTGGGACTAGTCATAGGCGGGGAGCTGTTTTTT	CASSALGLVIGGELFF
TRBV25-1	NA	large	TRBJ1-2	TGTGCCAGCAGTGAATGGACCCATTTCGACGACAGGTTCTATGGCTACACCTTC	CASSEWTHFDDRFYGYTF
TRBV19	TRBD2	medium-sized	TRBJ2-7	TGTGCCAGTTCGCTAGCGGGAGGCCTCGAGCAGTACTTC	CASSLAGGLEQYF
TRBV7-2	NA	few	TRBJ2-7	TGTGCCAGCAGCTTAAACGGAAACTACGAGCAGTACTTC	CASSLNGNYEQYF
TRBV9	NA	medium-sized	TRBJ2-3	TGTGCCAGCAGCGTAGTACTCACAGATACGCAGTATTTT	CASSVVLTDTQYF
TRBV19	TRBD2	few	TRBJ2-1	TGTGCCAGTAGTAGCACCGGACTAGCGGGAAAGAATGAGCAGTTCTTC	CASSSTGLAGKNEQFF
TRBV28	TRBD1	large	TRBJ2-2	TGTGCCAGCAGTTTATTCGGCCCGGGACAGGGGAGAACCGGGGAGCTGTTTTTT	CASSLFGPGQGRTGELFF
TRBV7-2	TRBD1	large	TRBJ2-7	TGTGCCAGCAGCTCCCGGACAGGGACCTACGAGCAGTACTTC	CASSSRTGTYEQYF
TRBV11-2	NA	large	TRBJ2-3	TGTGCCAGCAGCCTTACCCGACTCCGCACAGATACGCAGTATTTT	CASSLTRLRTDTQYF
TRBV27	TRBD1	large	TRBJ1-5	TGTGCCAGCAGTTTATCGGCAGGGGGGCATCAGCCCCAGCATTTT	CASSLSAGGHQPQHF
TRBV12-3/TRBV12-4	NA	large	TRBJ2-1	TGTGCCAGCAGTTTACCTAGGGGAGCTTACGCCTACAATGAGCAGTTCTTC	CASSLPRGAYAYNEQFF
TRBV7-2	TRBD1	medium-sized	TRBJ2-7	TGTGCCAGCAGCCTCCGGGACAGGGTCCACGAGCAGTACTTC	CASSLRDRVHEQYF
TRBV27	NA	large	TRBJ1-6	TGTGCCAGCACGGATAAGGGAGGGGACTCACCCCTCCACTTT	CASTDKGGDSPLHF
TRBV28	TRBD2	large	TRBJ2-2	TGTGCCAGCAGAAGGCGACTAGCGAGGAACACCGGGGAGCTGTTTTTT	CASRRRLARNTGELFF
TRBV29-1	TRBD1	NA	TRBJ1-1	TGCAGCGTTGGGGCAGGGGGCTGGAACACTGAAGCTTTCTTT	CSVGAGGWNTEAFF
TRBV29-1	TRBD1	medium-sized	TRBJ2-2	TGCAGCGTTACAGGGGACACCGGGGAGCTGTTTTTT	CSVTGDTGELFF
TRBV7-9	NA	medium-sized	TRBJ2-7	TGTGCCAGCAGCCAAGACGGGACCCGGATTTACGAGCAGTACTTC	CASSQDGTRIYEQYF
TRBV9	NA	medium-sized	TRBJ2-3	TGTGCCAGCAGCGCCCTACTTGGGACAGATACGCAGTATTTT	CASSALLGTDTQYF
TRBV28	NA	medium-sized	TRBJ2-3	TGTGCCAGCAGTTACGTACAGGGTCGCGCAGATACGCAGTATTTT	CASSYVQGRADTQYF
TRBV7-8	NA	NA	TRBJ2-7	TGTGCCAGCAGCCGCGTGGGGGGCGCTAATACCTACGAGCAGTACTTC	CASSRVGGANTYEQYF
TRBV19	NA	NA	TRBJ2-5	TGTGCCAGTAACCCAAGCGGCCAAGAGACCCAGTACTTC	CASNPSGQETQYF
TRBV19	NA	large	TRBJ2-1	TGTGCCAGTAGTATATGGGCCGCGGGGGCGAATGAGCAGTTCTTC	CASSIWAAGANEQFF
TRBV5-6	NA	large	TRBJ2-3	TGTGCCAGCAGCCGGGACTCTAGGGGGCAAAGTACGCAGTATTTT	CASSRDSRGQSTQYF
TRBV7-3	TRBD2	large	TRBJ2-1	TGTGCCAGCAGCTCACTAGCGGGGGGGCAGGATGAGCAGTTCTTC	CASSSLAGGQDEQFF
TRBV20-1	TRBD2	large	TRBJ2-1	TGCAGTGCTAGAGATCTCCGGAGACTAGCGGGGACCTACAATGAGCAGTTCTTC	CSARDLRRLAGTYNEQFF
TRBV28	NA	large	TRBJ1-3	TGTGCCACCCGTCTGAGGGTGGTAGAGGGTCTCTCTGGAAACACCATATATTTT	CATRLRVVEGLSGNTIYF
TRBV27	TRBD1	large	TRBJ1-5	TGCGCCAGTTCGGACAGGGGATGGCAGCCCCAGCATTTT	CASSDRGWQPQHF
TRBV25-1	NA	few	TRBJ2-7	TGTGCCAGCACCGGGGCAAAAACCTACGAGCAGTACTTC	CASTGAKTYEQYF
TRBV28	TRBD2	large	TRBJ2-7	TGTGCCAGCAGTTCGCGGACTAGCGGGAGGGCCTTCAACGAGCAGTACTTC	CASSSRTSGRAFNEQYF
TRBV19	NA	NA	TRBJ1-2	TGTGCCAGTGGTCAACCCCCCGGTGGCTACACCTTC	CASGQPPGGYTF
TRBV27	TRBD1	large	TRBJ1-2	TGTGCCAGCAGTTTAGCCGGGACAGGGGCCTATGGCTACACCTTC	CASSLAGTGAYGYTF
TRBV28	NA	large	TRBJ2-7	TGTGCCAGCACCAATGGCCCTGGGGTCGAGCAGTACTTC	CASTNGPGVEQYF
TRBV19	NA	large	TRBJ1-1	TGTGCCAGTAGCCACGGGGCGGGGGGCACTGAAGCTTTCTTT	CASSHGAGGTEAFF
TRBV19	TRBD1	NA	TRBJ1-5	TGTGCCAGTAGTATCCCGGACAGGGGGATTCAGCCCCAGCATTTT	CASSIPDRGIQPQHF
TRBV12-5	NA	few	TRBJ2-2	TGTGCTAGTGGTTTGGGACTGGGGAACACCGGGGAGCTGTTTTTT	CASGLGLGNTGELFF